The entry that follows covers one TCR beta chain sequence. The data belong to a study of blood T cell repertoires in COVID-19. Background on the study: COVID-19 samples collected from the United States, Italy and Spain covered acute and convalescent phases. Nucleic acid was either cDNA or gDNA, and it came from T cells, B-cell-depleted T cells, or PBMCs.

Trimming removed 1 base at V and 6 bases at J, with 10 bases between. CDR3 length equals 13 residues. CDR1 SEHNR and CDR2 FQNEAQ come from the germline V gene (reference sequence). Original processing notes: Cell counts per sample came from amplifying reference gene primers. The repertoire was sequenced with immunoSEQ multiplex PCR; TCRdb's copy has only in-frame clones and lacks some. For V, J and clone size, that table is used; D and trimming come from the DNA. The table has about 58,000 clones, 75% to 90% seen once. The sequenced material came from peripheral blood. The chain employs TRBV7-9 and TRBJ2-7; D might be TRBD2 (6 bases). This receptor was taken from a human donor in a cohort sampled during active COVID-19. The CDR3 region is CASSLGDWREQYF. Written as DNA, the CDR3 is TGTGCCAGCAGCTTAGGGGACTGGCGCGAGCAGTACTTC. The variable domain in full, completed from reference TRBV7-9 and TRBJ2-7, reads DTGVSQNPRHKITKRGQNVTFRCDPISEHNRLYWYRQTLGQGPEFLTYFQNEAQLEKSRLLSDRFSAERPKGSFSTLEIQRTEQGDSAMYLCASSLGDWREQYFGPGTRLTVT.